Listed here are 24 T cell receptor beta chains from one sample, sequenced in a study of T cell repertoires in cytomegalovirus infection. What these receptors recognize is not known. TCRdb processed the reads anew with MiXCR; each CDR3 protein has one entry. This sample yields 640,000 or so distinct CDR3 sequences, of which around 32% are seen a single time; 15% to 20% belongs to the top ten. The material sequenced was cultured PBMCs, taken from culture after CMV antigen stimulation. These receptors were taken from a human donor in good health (CMV status not recorded). Some clones in this sample may be carry-over from other donors' samples.

In its sample, this clonotype was seen once. A read error may explain this, as a much larger clone is one base away. The chain joins TRBV27 to TRBJ1-5; a weak D match, TRBD1 (6 bases). The CDR3 is 13 residues long. V gave up 6 bases and J gave up 5 bases, with 11 bases separating them. The germline gives CDR1 MNHEY, CDR2 SMNVEV (reference sequence). CDR3 DNA: TGTGCCAGCAGCCCCCAGGGGTATCAGCCCCAGCATTTT. Translation gives CASSPQGYQPQHF.

CDR3 coding DNA: TGCAGTGTCCCGGGACGTCCGCCCGAGCAGTTCTTC. This gives the protein CSVPGRPPEQFF. V is TRBV20-1 and J is TRBJ2-1; either TRBD1 or TRBD2 may supply D (5 bases each). There are 12 residues in the CDR3. The V gene's germline CDR1 is DFQATT and CDR2 SNEGSKA (reference sequence). V was cut by 7 bases and J by 10 bases, with 17 bases left in between.

The chain recombines TRBV2 with TRBJ2-5, with a tentative D call TRBD2 (6 bases). V was clipped by 5 bases and J by 5 bases, with 15 bases between them. CDR3 length: 14 amino acids. The germline gives CDR1 SNHLY, CDR2 FYNNEI. The CDR3 region is CASSSRQRAETQYF. The CDR3 DNA reads TGTGCCAGCAGTTCGAGACAGCGGGCGGAGACCCAGTACTTC.

This sequence joins TRBV12-3 or TRBV12-4 and TRBJ1-1; unclear D gene. CDR3 size: 11 residues. V was cut by 3 bases and J by 7 bases, with 6 bases left in between. Written as DNA, the CDR3 is TGTGCCAGCAGTTTCGAGATTGAAGCTTTCTTT. It translates to CASSFEIEAFF.

Of note for this clonotype: The junction differs from germline at one of its ends, possibly a read error. V usage is TRBV7-2 and J usage is TRBJ2-1; 9 bases are a match to TRBD2. The CDR3 totals 15 residues. The V gene's germline CDR1 is SGHTA and CDR2 FQGNSA. The CDR3 is CASSPKLAGVNVQFF. CDR3 nucleotide sequence: TGTGCCAGCAGCCCCAAGTTAGCGGGAGTGAATGTGCAGTTCTTC.

In its sample, this clonotype was seen a few times. V and J are TRBV11-2 and TRBJ2-5; D might be TRBD1 (5 bases). The CDR3 contains 15 residues. Between the trimmed V and J ends, which lost 7 bases and 5 bases, there was a span of 20 bases. CDR1 and CDR2 (germline): SGHAT, FQNNGV. The CDR3 sequence is CASTQGVGSLETQYF. The DNA for the CDR3 is TGTGCCAGCACCCAAGGGGTCGGTAGCTTGGAGACCCAGTACTTC.

A few counts support this clonotype. The chain links TRBV6-1 to TRBJ2-4, with 9 bases fitting TRBD2. The CDR3 has 17 residues. J lost 1 base, V lost 4 bases, and 8 bases had no gene match. Per the germline V gene, CDR1 is MNHNS and CDR2 is SASEGT. The CDR3 sequence: CASSGGLAGYAKNIQYF. The CDR3 nucleotides read TGTGCCAGCAGTGGGGGACTAGCTGGGTACGCCAAAAACATTCAGTACTTC.

The chain links TRBV6-1 to TRBJ1-2, with D hard to call. The germline CDR1 and CDR2 sequences are MNHNS and SASEGT. The V and J ends lost 6 bases and 0 bases respectively, with 17 bases between them. The CDR3 totals 16 residues. For the CDR3, the DNA is TGTGCCAGCAGGTCCGTGGGAGAGATCGCTAACTATGGCTACACCTTC. Translation gives CASRSVGEIANYGYTF.

Only a few counts were recorded for this clonotype. V is TRBV12-3 or TRBV12-4 and J is TRBJ1-3; no clear D. V gave up 2 bases and J gave up 4 bases, with 15 bases separating them. The CDR3 length is 16 residues. CDR3 bases: TGTGCCAGCAGTTTACCGGGAAGACGAGCCGGAAACACCATATATTTT. Amino acid sequence: CASSLPGRRAGNTIYF.

This rearrangement joins TRBV11-2 to TRBJ1-1; TRBD1 matches 7 bases. Germline CDR1 is SGHAT and CDR2 is FQNNGV. V gave up 4 bases and J gave up 2 bases; unmatched junction bases: 4. This CDR3 is 14 amino acids long. CDR3: CASSSDRDNTEAFF. The CDR3 nucleotides are TGTGCCAGCAGCTCCGACAGGGACAACACTGAAGCTTTCTTT.

This clonotype was detected ten times or more. The rearrangement uses TRBV7-2 and TRBJ1-6; D not certain. V dropped 5 bases and J dropped 7 bases, with 12 bases sitting between them. CDR3 size: 14 residues. Germline-derived CDR1 and CDR2 are SGHTA and FQGNSA. The CDR3 DNA reads as TGTGCCAGCAGCCCGACCTTGGGGAATTCACCCCTCCACTTT. It translates to CASSPTLGNSPLHF.

The chain carries TRBV12-3 or TRBV12-4 and TRBJ2-7; no clear D gene. The CDR3 runs to 12 residues. V was cut by 6 bases and J by 3 bases, with 9 bases left in between. CDR3 DNA sequence: TGTGCCAGCAGAAATGACAACTACGAGCAGTACTTC. As protein: CASRNDNYEQYF.

The CDR3 region is CASTWTISGNTIYF. The CDR3 bases are TGTGCCAGTACGTGGACAATCTCTGGAAACACCATATATTTT. The chain uses TRBV19 and TRBJ1-3; perhaps TRBD1 as D (5 bases). V was trimmed by 7 bases and J by 0 bases, leaving 10 bases between them. The length of the CDR3 is 14 residues. Germline CDR1 and CDR2: LNHDA and SQIVND (reference sequence).

The table lists this clonotype with many counts. Germline is not matched at one junction end, which may reflect a read error. This chain uses TRBV12-3 or TRBV12-4 with TRBJ1-5; D is unclear. CDR3 length: 13 residues. CDR3 region: CASSLEVNQPQHF. In DNA form, the CDR3 reads TGTGCCAGCAGCTTAGAGGTCAATCAGCCCCAGCATTTT.

CDR3 in amino acids: CASSGGDTSPYEQYF. The CDR3 nucleotides read TGTGCCAGCTCCGGAGGGGACACCTCGCCCTACGAGCAGTACTTC. The rearrangement uses TRBV7-6 and TRBJ2-7, with D possibly called TRBD1 or TRBD2 (6 bases each). The germline CDR1 and CDR2 sequences are SGHVS and FNYEAQ. Trimming took 8 bases from V and 2 from J, leaving 19 bases between them. The CDR3 spans 15 residues.

This clonotype was seen only a few times. The chain joins TRBV7-9 to TRBJ2-7; no clear D gene. V dropped 1 base and J dropped 3 bases, with 10 bases sitting between them. The CDR3 runs to 14 residues. From germline, CDR1 is SEHNR and CDR2 FQNEAQ (reference sequence). The CDR3 DNA reads TGTGCCAGCAGCTTAGTAGACTCGAACTACGAGCAGTACTTC. Protein product: CASSLVDSNYEQYF.

In this sample, this clonotype turned up a few times. The gene calls are TRBV7-9 and TRBJ1-1, with D possibly matching TRBD1 (6 bases). CDR1 SEHNR and CDR2 FQNEAQ come from the germline V gene (reference sequence). The CDR3 totals 17 residues. Trimming cost V 4 bases and J 0 bases, with 18 bases left between them. The CDR3 sequence: CASSSPWGRGMNTEAFF. The CDR3 DNA reads TGTGCCAGCAGCTCGCCGTGGGGGCGAGGAATGAACACTGAAGCTTTCTTT.

The chain uses TRBV25-1 and TRBJ1-1; TRBD1 is a possible D gene (6 bases). The CDR3 has 14 amino acids. V was pared by 10 bases and J by 6 bases, with 21 bases between. Germline V gene data show CDR1 as MGHDK and CDR2 as SYGVNS. The CDR3 DNA follows: TGTGCCACCGCGGCAGGGGCGGGCCTCGCTGAAGCTTTCTTT. Translation: CATAAGAGLAEAFF. The whole variable domain, remainder taken from reference TRBV25-1 and TRBJ1-1, is EADIYQTPRYLVIGTGKKITLECSQTMGHDKMYWYQQDPGMELHLIHYSYGVNSTEKGDLSSESTVSRIRTEHFPLTLESARPSHTSQYLCATAAGAGLAEAFFGQGTRLTVV.

The chain combines TRBV3-1 with TRBJ1-1; unclear D gene. The germline V gene has CDR1 LGHDT and CDR2 YNNKEL (reference sequence). The V end lost 1 base, the J end lost 4 bases, and 13 bases lay between the germline ends. The CDR3 is made up of 15 amino acids. The CDR3 here is CASSQGPRGGTEAFF. CDR3 nucleotide sequence: TGTGCCAGCAGCCAAGGTCCTCGAGGAGGCACTGAAGCTTTCTTT.

Here the CDR3 reads CASDGGESDTQYF. In DNA form, the CDR3 reads TGTGCCAGCGATGGGGGAGAATCAGATACGCAGTATTTT. The chain combines TRBV12-3 or TRBV12-4 with TRBJ2-3, with D perhaps matching TRBD1 or TRBD2 (5 bases each). With 8 bases removed from V and 4 bases from J, the gap between germline ends came to 13 bases. The CDR3 runs 13 residues.

On this clonotype: Mismatch with germline at one junction end may stem from a read error. This chain connects TRBV20-1 to TRBJ2-7; 9 bases map to TRBD2. The CDR3 sequence is 13 residues long. Germline lookup yields CDR1 DFQATT and CDR2 SNEGSKA (reference sequence). This CDR3 reads CSASGTSSNEQYF. DNA for the CDR3: TGCAGTGCATCCGGGACTAGCTCCAACGAGCAGTACTTC.

The rearrangement uses TRBV6-2 or TRBV6-3 and TRBJ2-1; D is perhaps TRBD1 or TRBD2 (7 bases each). V gave up 8 bases and J gave up 4 bases, with 18 bases separating them. From germline, CDR1 is MNHEY and CDR2 SVGEGT. This CDR3 contains 15 residues. CDR3: CASESGGVGYNEQFF. In DNA, the CDR3 is TGTGCCAGCGAATCAGGGGGGGTAGGGTACAATGAGCAGTTCTTC.

The CDR3 DNA sequence: TGCGCCAGCAGCCAAGGACTAGCGGGGGGCTCCTCCTACGAGCAGTACTTC. It encodes CASSQGLAGGSSYEQYF. This chain uses TRBV4-1 with TRBJ2-7, with 13 bases aligning to TRBD2. V was clipped by 1 base and J by 0 bases; unmatched bases: 3. The CDR3 has 17 residues. Germline lookup yields CDR1 MGHRA and CDR2 YSYEKL.

There are a few counts of this clonotype. The chain combines TRBV6-8 with TRBJ1-6; D unclear. The CDR3 consists of 16 residues. The ends were cut back, 6 bases at V and 8 bases at J, with 20 bases in the middle. CDR1 and CDR2 (germline): MNHGY, SAAAGT. The CDR3: CASRLNYRTADSPLHF. In DNA form, the CDR3 reads TGTGCCAGCAGGCTAAATTACCGGACGGCGGATTCACCCCTCCACTTT.